What follows is one T cell receptor beta chain and its context. The antigen is undetermined. At one end the junction does not follow the germline gene, possibly because of a read error. This specimen comes from a study of T cell repertoires and HLA-DP antigens. The assay was immunoSEQ multiplex PCR, and TCRdb's table has in-frame clones only and misses some. Among around 100,000 clones, approximately 92% were seen once, and the ten largest hold approximately 0.25%. This CDR3 has 15 residues. CDR1 SSHAT and CDR2 FNYEAQ come from the germline V gene (reference sequence). The specimen sequenced was CD4+ T cells from PBMCs. This clonotype was obtained from a woman in her late teens or twenties in good health and CMV-seronegative. The chain links TRBV7-7 to TRBJ2-3, with 7 bases that match TRBD2. The CDR3 reads CASSSGGPSTDTQYF. In DNA, the CDR3 is TGTGCTAGCAGCTCGGGAGGCCCTAGCACAGATACGCAGTATTTT.